This TCR beta chain was recorded in a study of blood T cell repertoires in COVID-19. Trimming took off 5 bases at V and 0 bases at J, with 10 bases between the two ends. CDR3 length: 15 residues. Germline-derived CDR1 and CDR2 are SGHVS and FNYEAQ. The method was immunoSEQ multiplex PCR; TCRdb's version includes in-frame clones alone and lacks a portion of them. Of 150,000 to 200,000 clones in the sample, about 83% were seen once. The sequence derives from a person between 65 and 79 years old with COVID-19, enrolled during active disease. The sequencing sample was made of peripheral blood. This chain uses TRBV7-6 with TRBJ2-2; D is uncertain. CDR3 loop: CASSQRRTNTGELFF. Here the CDR3 DNA reads TGTGCCAGCAGCCAACGCAGGACGAACACCGGGGAGCTGTTTTTT.